The 24 T cell receptor beta chains below come from one sample, sequenced in a study of T cell responses to AZD1222 COVID-19 vaccine. Method: immunoSEQ multiplex PCR; TCRdb's copy keeps in-frame clones and lacks some. The repertoire consists of over 100,000 clones, with about nine tenths occurring once and the leading ten covering under 25%. Specimen: peripheral blood, collected on day 0 of AZD1222 vaccination. The receptors here all came from an adult in good health.

This clone was recorded once. The chain combines TRBV19 with TRBJ1-1; D is perhaps TRBD1 (5 bases). The V end lost 5 bases, the J end lost 0 bases, and 13 bases lay between the germline ends. The CDR3 length is 15 residues. Germline V lookup: CDR1 LNHDA, CDR2 SQIVND (reference sequence). CDR3 bases: TGTGCCAGTAGTGGGTTCGGGACGGTGAACACTGAAGCTTTCTTT. Translation gives CASSGFGTVNTEAFF.

The chain couples TRBV9 to TRBJ1-1; weak D call: TRBD1 (6 bases). This CDR3 region has 16 residues. CDR1 and CDR2 (germline): SGDLS, YYNGEE. The germline V and J ends were trimmed by 0 bases and 6 bases, with 18 bases remaining between them. DNA of the CDR3: TGTGCCAGCAGCGTAGCTGGGGGCAGCGGGGGTGCTGAAGCTTTCTTT. It encodes CASSVAGGSGGAEAFF.

This sequence joins TRBV5-6 and TRBJ2-3, with D maybe TRBD2 (6 bases). The CDR3 covers 13 residues. V was trimmed by 0 bases and J by 8 bases, leaving 10 bases between them. Germline V gene sequence: CDR1 SGHDT, CDR2 YYEEEE. CDR3 sequence: CASSLGRGATQYF. For the CDR3, the DNA is TGTGCCAGCAGCTTGGGGCGCGGGGCTACGCAGTATTTT. The variable domain in full, completed from reference TRBV5-6 and TRBJ2-3, reads DAGVTQSPTHLIKTRGQQVTLRCSPKSGHDTVSWYQQALGQGPQFIFQYYEEEERQRGNFPDRFSGHQFPNYSSELNVNALLLGDSALYLCASSLGRGATQYFGPGTRLTVL.

The chain joins TRBV5-8 to TRBJ2-5; a possible D gene is TRBD1 (6 bases). The CDR3 sequence is 13 residues long. Trimming took off 4 bases at V and 5 bases at J, with 12 bases between the two ends. From germline, CDR1 is SGHTS and CDR2 YDEGEE. CDR3 residues: CASSQTGWETQYF. The CDR3, as DNA: TGTGCCAGCAGCCAAACAGGGTGGGAGACCCAGTACTTC.

V and J are TRBV7-2 and TRBJ1-4, with 7 positions matching TRBD1. Trimming at V came to 4 bases and at J to 5 bases, leaving 4 bases not matched to a gene. This CDR3 region has 14 residues. Germline assignment: CDR1 SGHTA and CDR2 FQGNSA. DNA for the CDR3: TGTGCCAGCAGCTCGGCGACAGGGAATGAAAAACTGTTTTTT. Encoded protein: CASSSATGNEKLFF.

For this clone: The junction differs from germline at one of its ends, possibly a read error. V and J are TRBV7-6 and TRBJ2-7; D call uncertain. This CDR3 spans 11 amino acids. Germline V gives CDR1 SGHVS, CDR2 FNYEAQ. CDR3 DNA: TGTGCCAGCGGCTTCTCCTACGAGCAGTACTTC. Protein: CASGFSYEQYF.

The rearrangement joins TRBV27 to TRBJ1-1; 7 bases are a match to TRBD1. V lost 5 bases, J lost 3 bases, and 6 bases stayed unmatched. This CDR3 is built from 14 residues. The germline V gene has CDR1 MNHEY and CDR2 SMNVEV (reference sequence). This CDR3 is CASSPNRGDTEAFF. The CDR3 DNA sequence: TGTGCCAGCAGTCCCAACAGGGGTGACACTGAAGCTTTCTTT.

The chain joins TRBV7-6 to TRBJ2-1, with 9 bases aligning to TRBD1. CDR1 SGHVS and CDR2 FNYEAQ come from the germline V gene. The V gene end was trimmed by 4 bases and the J gene end by 8 bases; junction bases not matched to a gene: 12. There are 16 residues in the CDR3. In nucleotides, the CDR3 is TGTGCCAGCAGCTCAACCGGGACAGGGACGAACGATGAGCAGTTCTTC. Translating gives CASSSTGTGTNDEQFF.

The rearrangement uses TRBV2 and TRBJ1-2; D is perhaps TRBD1 (5 bases). The CDR3 has 12 residues. V was clipped by 6 bases and J by 2 bases, with 7 bases between them. The germline V gene encodes CDR1 SNHLY and CDR2 FYNNEI. DNA for the CDR3: TGTGCCAGCAGGGGGCCGAACTATGGCTACACCTTC. Its translation is CASRGPNYGYTF.

The chain has TRBV12-3 or TRBV12-4 and TRBJ1-3; D not resolved. V lost 5 bases and J lost 10, with 9 bases in between. The CDR3 sequence is 11 residues long. The CDR3 spells CASSEGGTIYF. The CDR3 nucleotides read TGTGCCAGCAGTGAGGGTGGGACCATATATTTT.

The CDR3 protein is CASNLAGASYTGELFF. CDR3 coding DNA: TGTGCCAGCAACCTCGCAGGGGCCAGCTACACCGGGGAGCTGTTTTTT. J is TRBJ2-2 and V is TRBV9; tentatively, D is TRBD1 (6 bases). The V and J ends lost 6 bases and 3 bases respectively, with 18 bases between them. CDR1 and CDR2 from the germline V gene are SGDLS and YYNGEE. This CDR3 has 16 residues.

This sequence joins TRBV15 and TRBJ1-3; D remains unclear. Trimming removed 6 bases from V and 0 bases from J, with 6 bases in between. The CDR3 loop spans 13 amino acids. The V gene's germline CDR1 is LNHNV and CDR2 YYDKDF (reference sequence). The DNA of the CDR3 is TGTGCCACCAGACAGCTCTCTGGAAACACCATATATTTT. As protein: CATRQLSGNTIYF.

This sequence joins TRBV7-8 and TRBJ1-6; D remains ambiguous. CDR1 is SGHVS, CDR2 FQNEAQ, per germline. Trimming stripped 5 bases from V and 1 base from J, with 15 bases between. The CDR3 is made up of 17 amino acids. This CDR3 is CASSQISGMSYNSPLHF. The CDR3 region has the DNA TGTGCCAGCAGCCAAATCTCCGGGATGTCCTATAATTCACCCCTCCACTTT. Complete variable domain (other parts from reference TRBV7-8 and TRBJ1-6): GAGVSQSPRYKVAKRGQDVALRCDPISGHVSLFWYQQALGQGPEFLTYFQNEAQLDKSGLPSDRFFAERPEGSVSTLKIQRTQQEDSAVYLCASSQISGMSYNSPLHFGNGTRLTVT.

J is TRBJ2-3 and V is TRBV3-1 (or the pseudogene TRBV3-2), with 8 bases matching TRBD2. J gave up 5 bases and V 3 bases, and 4 bases lay outside the gene matches. Germline-derived CDR1 and CDR2 are LGHDT and YNNKEL (reference sequence). The CDR3 spans 14 residues. Here the CDR3 DNA reads TGTGCCAGCAGCCACGGGGGGGATGAAGATACGCAGTATTTT. This codes for CASSHGGDEDTQYF.

The rearrangement uses TRBV27 and TRBJ1-1, with TRBD1 matching over 11 bases. With 6 bases clipped from V and 5 bases from J, the junction kept 5 bases outside the gene matches. This CDR3 comprises 14 residues. Germline CDR1 is MNHEY and CDR2 is SMNVEV (reference sequence). Written as DNA, the CDR3 is TGTGCCAGCAGACCCGGGACAGGGGGGACTGAAGCTTTCTTT. Translating it yields CASRPGTGGTEAFF.

CDR3: CASSLNPLAVTDTQYF. CDR3 nucleotides: TGTGCCAGCAGCTTGAACCCCCTAGCCGTCACAGATACGCAGTATTTT. The rearrangement links TRBV5-5 to TRBJ2-3, with TRBD2 as a possible D gene (5 bases). The CDR3 is made up of 16 amino acids. Germline loops: CDR1 SGHKS, CDR2 YYEKEE (reference sequence). The V end was cut by 1 base, the J end by 2 bases, with 14 bases between.

Here the CDR3 DNA reads TGTGCCAGCAGCGGGGCAGGGGCTGATCAGCCCCAGCATTTT. Amino acid sequence: CASSGAGADQPQHF. The gene calls are TRBV28 and TRBJ1-5, with D possibly TRBD1 on 6 matching bases. This CDR3 spans 14 amino acids. Looked up from germline, CDR1 is MDHEN and CDR2 is SYDVKM. Trimming took off 6 bases at V and 5 bases at J, with 14 bases between the two ends.

The count of this clone is one. V gene TRBV21-1 combines with J gene TRBJ1-5. TRBV21-1 counts as a pseudogene. The CDR3 is 17 residues long. In DNA form, the CDR3 reads TGTGCCAGCAGCAGGGGAAAGTCTTTTGACGGAAATCAGCCCCAGCATTTT. It is translated as CASSRGKSFDGNQPQHF.

The rearrangement uses TRBV7-6 and TRBJ2-1; D may be TRBD1 or TRBD2 (6 bases each). V was trimmed by 6 bases and J by 0 bases, leaving 15 bases between them. In germline, CDR1 is SGHVS, CDR2 FNYEAQ. The CDR3 consists of 16 residues. CDR3 loop: CASSPSGGSSYNEQFF. The CDR3 bases are TGTGCCAGCAGTCCATCCGGGGGCAGCTCCTACAATGAGCAGTTCTTC.

The rearrangement joins TRBV4-3 to TRBJ2-3, with TRBD2 matching over 11 bases. Per germline, CDR1 LGHNA and CDR2 YSLEER. The CDR3 totals 16 residues. With V trimmed by 2 bases and J by 5 bases, 6 bases remained unmatched. CDR3: CASSQTSGGMGDTQYF. CDR3 nucleotide sequence: TGCGCCAGCAGCCAAACTAGCGGGGGAATGGGAGATACGCAGTATTTT.

The V and J genes are TRBV27 and TRBJ2-1; D is ambiguous. Germline-derived CDR1 and CDR2 are MNHEY and SMNVEV (reference sequence). V lost 1 base, J lost 0 bases, and 4 bases lay in between. This CDR3 spans 14 amino acids. The CDR3 DNA is TGTGCCAGCAGTTTATTCAGCTCCTACAATGAGCAGTTCTTC. Its protein is CASSLFSSYNEQFF.

The V call is TRBV3-1 (or the pseudogene TRBV3-2), the J call TRBJ1-2; 8 bases are a match to TRBD1. The CDR3 length is 16 residues. Germline V CDR1 and CDR2: LGHDT, YNNKEL (reference sequence). Unmatched junction bases numbered 6, after V lost 3 bases and J lost 0 bases. DNA for the CDR3: TGTGCCAGCAGCCATTGGGACAGGCTCGCTAACTATGGCTACACCTTC. This translates into CASSHWDRLANYGYTF.

The CDR3 region has the DNA TGCGCCAGCAGCTTCTCTAGCGGGGGGAACACCGGGGAGCTGTTTTTT. Translated: CASSFSSGGNTGELFF. The chain recombines TRBV5-1 with TRBJ2-2, with 10 bases fitting TRBD2. The CDR3 consists of 16 residues. V was pared by 2 bases and J by 1 base, with 2 bases of the junction left unmatched. Germline loops: CDR1 SGHRS, CDR2 YFSETQ.

The genes are TRBV19 and TRBJ1-1, with a weak D call TRBD1 (6 bases). The germline V gene encodes CDR1 LNHDA and CDR2 SQIVND (reference sequence). Trimming took 0 bases from V and 5 from J, leaving 16 bases between them. CDR3 size: 16 residues. The CDR3 coding sequence is TGTGCCAGTAGTATAGATAGAACAGGGAGGCGGACTGAAGCTTTCTTT. Encoded protein: CASSIDRTGRRTEAFF. Variable domain in full (rest from reference TRBV19 and TRBJ1-1): DGGITQSPKYLFRKEGQNVTLSCEQNLNHDAMYWYRQDPGQGLRLIYYSQIVNDFQKGDIAEGYSVSREKKESFPLTVTSAQKNPTAFYLCASSIDRTGRRTEAFFGQGTRLTVV.